This T cell receptor beta chain was sequenced in a study of post-analysis software for immune sequencing data. In the study overall: As for disease course, relapsing-remitting, secondary progressive and progressive-relapsing multiple sclerosis were all included. Findings and caveats of the study: Five TRBV segments, TRBV5-6, TRBV5-1 and TRBV20-1 among them, were found more frequent in patients than controls. Samples prepared in the same batch strongly co-clustered by F measure. Controls significantly exceeded multiple sclerosis patients in normalized Chao1 diversity.

Germline CDR1 reads SGHRS; CDR2 reads YFSETQ. There are 15 residues in the CDR3. This clonotype appeared a few times. No antigen is known for it. Prepared libraries of TCR beta cDNA carried unique molecular identifiers. T cells numbering about 0.85 to 11 million yielded cDNA molecules that totaled about 500,000. TCRdb re-analysed the PCR reads in MiXCR, keeping a single row per CDR3 protein. The sample carries about 620,000 distinct CDR3 sequences, around 44% recorded once. The specimen was blood. The V call is TRBV5-1, the J call TRBJ2-4, with D possibly TRBD1 on 5 matching bases. The J call could be wrong; TRBJ2-7 is a better fit for the DNA end. This TCR derives from a girl aged 5-17 years with multiple sclerosis. The CDR3 here is CASSLVPTDAYEQYF. DNA of the CDR3: TGCGCCAGCAGCTTGGTTCCGACAGACGCTTACGAGCAGTACTTC.